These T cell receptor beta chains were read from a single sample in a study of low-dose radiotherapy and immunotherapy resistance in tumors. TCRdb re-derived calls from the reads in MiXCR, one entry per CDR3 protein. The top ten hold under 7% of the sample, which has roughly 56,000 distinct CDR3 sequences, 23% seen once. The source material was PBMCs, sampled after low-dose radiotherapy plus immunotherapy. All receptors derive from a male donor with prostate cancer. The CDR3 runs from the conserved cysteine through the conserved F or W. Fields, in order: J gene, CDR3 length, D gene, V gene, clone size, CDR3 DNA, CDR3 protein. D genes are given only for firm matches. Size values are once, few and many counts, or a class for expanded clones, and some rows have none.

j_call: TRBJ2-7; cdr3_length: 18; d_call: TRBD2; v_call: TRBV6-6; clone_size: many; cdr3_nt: TGTGCCAGCAGTGCCGAACGACTAGCGGGAGGGTCAGGTTACGATCAGTACTTC; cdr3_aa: CASSAERLAGGSGYDQYF
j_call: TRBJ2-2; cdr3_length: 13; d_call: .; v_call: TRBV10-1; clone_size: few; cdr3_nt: TGCGCCAGCAGGGACGGGTACACCGGGGAGCTGTTTTTT; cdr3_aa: CASRDGYTGELFF
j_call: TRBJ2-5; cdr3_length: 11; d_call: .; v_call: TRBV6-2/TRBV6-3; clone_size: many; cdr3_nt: TGTGCCAGCAGTGAAGGGGGGACCCAGTACTTC; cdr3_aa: CASSEGGTQYF
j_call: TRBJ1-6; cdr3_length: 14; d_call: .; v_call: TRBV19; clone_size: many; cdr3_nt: TGTGCCAGTAGAGCCCCGCGGGGGCCATCACCCCTCCACTTT; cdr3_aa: CASRAPRGPSPLHF
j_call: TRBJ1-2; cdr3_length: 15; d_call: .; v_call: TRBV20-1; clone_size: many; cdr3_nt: TGCAGTGCTCACGTAACCGCGACAGGCGCCTATGGCTACACCTTC; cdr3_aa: CSAHVTATGAYGYTF
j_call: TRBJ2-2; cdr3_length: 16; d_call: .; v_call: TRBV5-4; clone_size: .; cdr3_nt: TGTGCCAGCAGCTTGGGGGGTATTGGGAACACCGGGGAGCTGTTTTTT; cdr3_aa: CASSLGGIGNTGELFF
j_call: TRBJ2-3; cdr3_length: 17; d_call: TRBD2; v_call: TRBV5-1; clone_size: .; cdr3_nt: TGCGCCAGCAGCTTGGACACTAGCGGGGGGGCCAGAGATACGCAGTATTTT; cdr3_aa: CASSLDTSGGARDTQYF
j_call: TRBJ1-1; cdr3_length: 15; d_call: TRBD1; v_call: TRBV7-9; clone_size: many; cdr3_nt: TGTGCCAGCCACAAGGACAGGGGGCGGTTCACTGAAGCTTTCTTT; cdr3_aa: CASHKDRGRFTEAFF
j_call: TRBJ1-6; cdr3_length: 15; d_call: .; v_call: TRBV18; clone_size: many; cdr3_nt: TGTGCCAGCTCACCTAGGGATTCCAGCAATTCACCCCTCCACTTT; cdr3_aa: CASSPRDSSNSPLHF
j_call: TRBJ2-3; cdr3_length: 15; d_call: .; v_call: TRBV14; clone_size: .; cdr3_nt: TGTGCCACCTCCCCTAAAGGGGCTAGCACAGATACGCAGTATTTT; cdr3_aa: CATSPKGASTDTQYF
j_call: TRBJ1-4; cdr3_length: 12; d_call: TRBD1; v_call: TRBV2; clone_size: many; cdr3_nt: TGTGCCTATCACAGGGGTAATGAAAAACTGTTTTTT; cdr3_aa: CAYHRGNEKLFF
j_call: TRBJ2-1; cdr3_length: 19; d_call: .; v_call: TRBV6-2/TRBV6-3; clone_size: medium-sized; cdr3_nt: TGTGCCAGCAGTTACTCGAGAGGGGGTGGGCCAGCCTCCTACAATGAGCAGTTCTTC; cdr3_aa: CASSYSRGGGPASYNEQFF
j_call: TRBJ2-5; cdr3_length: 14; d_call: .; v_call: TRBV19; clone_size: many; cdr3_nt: TGTGCCAGTAGTGCAACGAGGGGCGGGGAGACCCAGTACTTC; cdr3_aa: CASSATRGGETQYF
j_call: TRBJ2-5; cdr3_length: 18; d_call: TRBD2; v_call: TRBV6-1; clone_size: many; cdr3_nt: TGTGCCAGCAGTGAAGCGCGGCCTAGCGGGAAGGTCCAAGAGACCCAGTACTTC; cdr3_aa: CASSEARPSGKVQETQYF
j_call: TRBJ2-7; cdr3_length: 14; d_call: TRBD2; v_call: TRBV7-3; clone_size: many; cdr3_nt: TGTGCCAGCAGCTTGAGCGGGGACTCCTACGAGCAGTACTTC; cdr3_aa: CASSLSGDSYEQYF
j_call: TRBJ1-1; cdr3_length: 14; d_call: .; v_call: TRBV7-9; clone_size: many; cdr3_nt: TGTGCCAGCAGCTTACGTACAAGGAACACTGAAGCTTTCTTT; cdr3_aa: CASSLRTRNTEAFF
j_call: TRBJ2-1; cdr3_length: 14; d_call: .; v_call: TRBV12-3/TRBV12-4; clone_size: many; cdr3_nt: TGTGCCAGCAGTTCCCTAGCGCATTACAATGAGCAGTTCTTC; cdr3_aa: CASSSLAHYNEQFF
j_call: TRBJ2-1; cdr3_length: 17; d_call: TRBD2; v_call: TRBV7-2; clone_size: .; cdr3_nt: TGTGCCAGCAGCTTACTACGGGAGGGCGTCCCTCGTCATGAGCAGTTCTTC; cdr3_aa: CASSLLREGVPRHEQFF
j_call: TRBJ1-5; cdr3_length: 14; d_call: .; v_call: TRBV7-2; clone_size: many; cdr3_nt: TGTGCCAGCAGCTTAGCGGCCGGGAATCAGCCCCAGCATTTT; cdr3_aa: CASSLAAGNQPQHF
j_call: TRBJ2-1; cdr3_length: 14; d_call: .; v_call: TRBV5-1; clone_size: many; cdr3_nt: TGTGCCAGCAGTTTAGGGGGAGACTACAATGAGCAGTTCTTC; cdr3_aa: CASSLGGDYNEQFF
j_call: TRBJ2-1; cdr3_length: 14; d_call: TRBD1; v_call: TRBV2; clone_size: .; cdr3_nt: TGTGCCAGCAGTTCCGGGACAGGTTGGAATGAGCAGTTCTTC; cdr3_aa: CASSSGTGWNEQFF
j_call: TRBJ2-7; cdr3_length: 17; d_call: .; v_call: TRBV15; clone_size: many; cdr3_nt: TGTGCCACCAGCAGAGATTTAGGGACAATCACTCCCTACGAGCAGTACTTC; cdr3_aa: CATSRDLGTITPYEQYF
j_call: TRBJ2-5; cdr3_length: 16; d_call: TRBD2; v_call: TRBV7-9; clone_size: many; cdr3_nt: TGTGCCAGCAGCTCGCGGACTAGCGGGGTTTGGGAGACCCAGTACTTC; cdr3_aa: CASSSRTSGVWETQYF
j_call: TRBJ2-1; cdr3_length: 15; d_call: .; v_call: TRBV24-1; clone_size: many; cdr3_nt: TGTGCCACCAGTGACCTCGGGACTGGCTACAATGAGCAGTTCTTC; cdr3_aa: CATSDLGTGYNEQFF
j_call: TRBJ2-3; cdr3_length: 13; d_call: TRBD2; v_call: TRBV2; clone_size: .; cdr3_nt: TGTGCCAGCAGCAGCGGGGCTGGAGATACGCAGTATTTT; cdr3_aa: CASSSGAGDTQYF
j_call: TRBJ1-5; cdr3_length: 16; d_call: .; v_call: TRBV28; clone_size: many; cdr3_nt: TGTGCCAGCAGAGGCGCCGGGCAGATTAGCAATCAGCCCCAGCATTTT; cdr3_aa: CASRGAGQISNQPQHF
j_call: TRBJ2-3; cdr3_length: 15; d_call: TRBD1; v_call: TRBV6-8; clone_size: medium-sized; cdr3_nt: TGTGCCAGCACCAGACAGGGGCAGGGCACAGATACGCAGTATTTT; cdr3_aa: CASTRQGQGTDTQYF
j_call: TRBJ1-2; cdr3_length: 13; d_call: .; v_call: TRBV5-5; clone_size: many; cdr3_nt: TGTGCCAGCAGCTTAATCGCAACAGAAGGCTACACCTTC; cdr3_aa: CASSLIATEGYTF
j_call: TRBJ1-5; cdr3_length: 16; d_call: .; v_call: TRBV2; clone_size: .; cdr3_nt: TGTGCCAGCAGTGAAGAACGAACGGGGCACGGTCAGCCCCAGCATTTT; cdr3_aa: CASSEERTGHGQPQHF
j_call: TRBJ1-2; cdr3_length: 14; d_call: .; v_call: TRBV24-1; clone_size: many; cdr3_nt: TGTGCCACCAAGGCCTTGGCCAGTGGCTATGGCTACACCTTC; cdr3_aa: CATKALASGYGYTF
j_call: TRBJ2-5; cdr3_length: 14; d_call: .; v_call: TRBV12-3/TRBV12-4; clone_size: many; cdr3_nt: TGTGCCAGCAGTTTATACGGCATGGAAGAGACCCAGTACTTC; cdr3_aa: CASSLYGMEETQYF
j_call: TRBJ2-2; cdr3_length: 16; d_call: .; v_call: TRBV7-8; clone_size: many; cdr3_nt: TGTGCCAGCAGCTTTCCGCTGGACAGTACCACCGGGGAGCTGTTTTTT; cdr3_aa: CASSFPLDSTTGELFF
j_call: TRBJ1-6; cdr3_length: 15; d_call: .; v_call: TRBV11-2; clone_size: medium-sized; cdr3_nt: TGTGCCAGCAGCCAACAGGGCCGAGGGAATTCACCCCTCCACTTT; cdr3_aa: CASSQQGRGNSPLHF
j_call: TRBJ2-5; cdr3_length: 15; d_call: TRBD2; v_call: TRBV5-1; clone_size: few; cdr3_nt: TGCGCCAGCAGCAGTAGCGGGGTACTCCAAGAGACCCAGTACTTC; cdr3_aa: CASSSSGVLQETQYF
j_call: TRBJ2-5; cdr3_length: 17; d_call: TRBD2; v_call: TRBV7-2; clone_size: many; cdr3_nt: TGTGCCAGCAGCGCCCGCCCTCCGGGACTAGCGGGCTTAGGGACGTACTTC; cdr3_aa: CASSARPPGLAGLGTYF
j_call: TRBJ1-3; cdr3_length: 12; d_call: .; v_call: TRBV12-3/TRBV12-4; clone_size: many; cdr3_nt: TGTGCCAGCGGAACATCTGGAAACACCATATATTTT; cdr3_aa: CASGTSGNTIYF
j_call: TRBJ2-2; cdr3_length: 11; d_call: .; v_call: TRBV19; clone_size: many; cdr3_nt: TGTGCCACTAGAAACACCGGGGAGCTGTTTTTT; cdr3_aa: CATRNTGELFF
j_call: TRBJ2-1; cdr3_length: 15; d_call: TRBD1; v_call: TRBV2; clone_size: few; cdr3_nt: TGTGCCAGCAGTTTAGCCCCGGACAGGCGGGATGAGCAGTTCTTC; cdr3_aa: CASSLAPDRRDEQFF
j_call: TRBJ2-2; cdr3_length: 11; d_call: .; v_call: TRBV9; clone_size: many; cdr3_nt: TGTGCCAGCAGTCGGAACGGGGAGCTGTTTTTT; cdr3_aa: CASSRNGELFF
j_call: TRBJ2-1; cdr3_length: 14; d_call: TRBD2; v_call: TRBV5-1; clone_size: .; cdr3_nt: TGCGCCAGCAGCTTGTGGGACCGGGGGGATGAGCAGTTCTTC; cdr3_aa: CASSLWDRGDEQFF
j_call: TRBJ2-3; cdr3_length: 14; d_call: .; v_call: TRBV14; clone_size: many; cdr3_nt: TGTGCCAGCAGCCCCTGGGGGGTTGGAGATACGCAGTATTTT; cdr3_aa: CASSPWGVGDTQYF
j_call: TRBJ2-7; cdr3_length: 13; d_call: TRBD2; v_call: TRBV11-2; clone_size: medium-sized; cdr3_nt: TGTGCCAGCACCTTAGCGGGAACCTACGAGCAGTACTTC; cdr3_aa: CASTLAGTYEQYF
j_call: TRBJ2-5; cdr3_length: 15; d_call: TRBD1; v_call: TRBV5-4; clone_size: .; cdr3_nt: TGTGCCAGCAGCCCCAGGACAGGGCGGGGAGAGACCCAGTACTTC; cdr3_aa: CASSPRTGRGETQYF
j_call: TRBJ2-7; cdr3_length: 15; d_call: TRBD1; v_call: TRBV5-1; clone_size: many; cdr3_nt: TGCGCCAGCAGAATTCGACAGGGGAGCCCCTACGAGCAGTACTTC; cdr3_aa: CASRIRQGSPYEQYF